These 24 T cell receptor beta chains were all obtained from the same sample, sequenced in a study of T cell repertoires in cytomegalovirus infection. In TCRdb, the reads were re-called with MiXCR into one record per CDR3 protein. The data contain 400,000 to 600,000 distinct CDR3 sequences, 40% to 50% of them singletons. Antigens for these TCRs are unknown. Here the sequenced sample was cultured PBMCs, taken from culture after CMV antigen stimulation. The source of these receptors is a human donor in good health (CMV status not recorded). Some clones in this sample may be carry-over from other donors' samples.

This chain uses TRBV20-1 with TRBJ1-6, with a weak D call TRBD1 (6 bases). CDR3 length: 17 amino acids. V was trimmed by 1 base and J by 0 bases, leaving 13 bases between them. Germline V CDR1 and CDR2: DFQATT, SNEGSKA (reference sequence). The chain's CDR3 is CSARGGRGGSYNSPLHF. CDR3 nucleotide sequence: TGCAGTGCTAGAGGGGGGCGGGGGGGCTCCTATAATTCACCCCTCCACTTT.

The chain employs TRBV4-1 and TRBJ2-2; 9 positions match TRBD1. The V gene's germline CDR1 is MGHRA and CDR2 YSYEKL. The trim removed 6 bases at V and 4 bases at J, leaving 21 bases unmatched. The CDR3 totals 20 residues. CDR3 amino acids: CASRPSFYKTGGDGTGELFF. The CDR3 region has the DNA TGCGCCAGCAGACCTAGCTTCTATAAAACAGGGGGCGACGGCACCGGGGAGCTGTTTTTT.

The V call is TRBV5-4, the J call TRBJ1-1, with 9 bases that match TRBD1. Germline V gene sequence: CDR1 SGHNT, CDR2 YYREEE (reference sequence). Trimming cost V 4 bases and J 9 bases; bases outside gene matches: 7. The CDR3 runs 13 residues. This chain's CDR3 is CASSLDRGGKAFF. CDR3 nucleotides: TGTGCCAGCAGCCTGGACAGGGGTGGAAAAGCTTTCTTT.

This chain uses TRBV7-2 with TRBJ2-5, with TRBD2 matching over 8 bases. This CDR3 region has 14 residues. The V and J ends lost 7 bases and 0 bases, in that order; junction bases with no gene match: 4. CDR1 is SGHTA, CDR2 FQGNSA, per germline. The CDR3 DNA is TGTGCCAGCACTCCGGGGGGGAACCAAGAGACCCAGTACTTC. Translating gives CASTPGGNQETQYF.

V is TRBV11-2 and J is TRBJ2-1; D is perhaps TRBD1 or TRBD2 (6 bases each). CDR3 length: 15 amino acids. V lost 1 base to trimming and J lost 2 bases, with 9 bases between them. Germline loops: CDR1 SGHAT, CDR2 FQNNGV. The CDR3 spells CASSLAGATYNEQFF. The CDR3 region has the DNA TGTGCCAGCAGCTTAGCGGGGGCCACCTACAATGAGCAGTTCTTC.

The J gene is TRBJ2-5, the V gene TRBV7-2, with D possibly being TRBD1 (7 bases). Trimming removed 5 bases from V and 0 bases from J, with 10 bases in between. The CDR3 runs 14 residues. CDR1 and CDR2 from the germline V gene are SGHTA and FQGNSA. This CDR3 reads CASSTRGDQETQYF. For the CDR3, the DNA is TGTGCCAGCAGCACCAGGGGGGACCAAGAGACCCAGTACTTC.

The V gene is TRBV11-2, the J gene TRBJ1-1, with TRBD1 matching over 7 bases. The CDR3 totals 14 residues. Germline assignment: CDR1 SGHAT and CDR2 FQNNGV. V shed 8 bases, J shed 6 bases, and the junction held 12 bases outside the gene matches. The DNA of the CDR3 is TGTGCCAGCGGAGAAGGGGGCTTTTTCGCTGAAGCTTTCTTT. Its translation is CASGEGGFFAEAFF.

This clonotype was observed a handful of times. V gene TRBV4-1 combines with J gene TRBJ2-1, with 10 positions matching TRBD2. This CDR3 is 17 amino acids long. The V segment lost 2 bases and the J segment 9 bases; nucleotides outside the gene matches: 13. Germline V gene data show CDR1 as MGHRA and CDR2 as YSYEKL. CDR3 coding DNA: TGCGCCAGCAGCCAATCTCCTAGCGGGGGCCCCCGGTCTGAGCAGTTCTTC. Protein: CASSQSPSGGPRSEQFF.

The chain employs TRBV7-2 and TRBJ2-5, with TRBD2 as a possible D gene (5 bases). This CDR3 comprises 12 residues. Between the trimmed V and J ends, which lost 5 bases and 9 bases, there was a span of 13 bases. The germline CDR1 and CDR2 sequences are SGHTA and FQGNSA. CDR3 residues: CASSPHGGAQYF. As DNA, the CDR3 is TGTGCCAGCAGCCCTCACGGAGGTGCCCAGTACTTC.

Turning to this clonotype: A read error may explain this, as a much larger clone is one base away. The chain recombines TRBV7-2 with TRBJ1-4; D ambiguous. V was trimmed by 1 base and J by 0 bases, leaving 3 bases between them. The CDR3 runs to 14 residues. The germline CDR1 and CDR2 sequences are SGHTA and FQGNSA. In nucleotides, the CDR3 is TGTGCCAGCAGCTTAGTTCCAACTAATGAAAAACTGTTTTTT. Translating gives CASSLVPTNEKLFF.

The chain couples TRBV7-2 to TRBJ2-3; D perhaps matches TRBD2 (6 bases). V lost 1 base, J lost 2 bases, and 10 bases lay in between. The V gene's germline CDR1 is SGHTA and CDR2 FQGNSA. The CDR3 loop spans 15 amino acids. In nucleotides, the CDR3 is TGTGCCAGCAGCTTAGGACTAGTTGCCACAGATACGCAGTATTTT. Its translation is CASSLGLVATDTQYF.

This clonotype was counted a few times. The genes are TRBV6-1 and TRBJ2-1; D gene unclear. V was trimmed by 7 bases and J by 7 bases, leaving 8 bases between them. This CDR3 has 11 residues. Germline CDR1 MNHNS, CDR2 SASEGT. CDR3 protein: CASTSPNEQFF. Written as DNA, the CDR3 is TGTGCCAGCACCTCCCCAAATGAGCAGTTCTTC.

The rearrangement joins TRBV6-6 to TRBJ2-7; D is possibly TRBD2 (6 bases). Between the trimmed V and J ends, which lost 6 bases and 6 bases, there was a span of 12 bases. Germline V CDR1 and CDR2: MNHNY, SVGAGI (reference sequence). The CDR3 is 12 amino acids. The CDR3 reads CASRDYNSEQYF. Written as DNA, the CDR3 is TGTGCCAGCAGGGACTATAACAGCGAGCAGTACTTC.

The chain carries TRBV18 and TRBJ2-2, with D unresolved. CDR3 length: 15 residues. Germline V gene lookup returns CDR1 KGHSH and CDR2 LQKENI. Trimming cost V 4 bases and J 1 base, with 10 bases left between them. CDR3 DNA sequence: TGTGCCAGCTCACTATACCGCTTGAACACCGGGGAGCTGTTTTTT. It codes for CASSLYRLNTGELFF.

The rearrangement uses TRBV7-9 and TRBJ2-7, with D maybe TRBD2 (5 bases). Germline CDR1 and CDR2: SEHNR and FQNEAQ (reference sequence). The germline V and J ends were trimmed by 6 bases and 0 bases, with 12 bases remaining between them. There are 14 residues in the CDR3. The DNA for the CDR3 is TGTGCCAGCAGGGAGACACGGGGCTCCTACGAGCAGTACTTC. Translating it yields CASRETRGSYEQYF. Complete variable domain (other parts from reference TRBV7-9 and TRBJ2-7): DTGVSQNPRHKITKRGQNVTFRCDPISEHNRLYWYRQTLGQGPEFLTYFQNEAQLEKSRLLSDRFSAERPKGSFSTLEIQRTEQGDSAMYLCASRETRGSYEQYFGPGTRLTVT.

The gene calls are TRBV7-8 and TRBJ1-1, with D perhaps TRBD1 (6 bases). The CDR3 contains 14 residues. V lost 5 bases and J 4 bases, leaving 14 bases between the germline ends. Germline V CDR1 and CDR2: SGHVS, FQNEAQ. CDR3 sequence reads: CASSADRFFTEAFF. As DNA, the CDR3 is TGTGCCAGCAGCGCTGACAGGTTTTTCACTGAAGCTTTCTTT.

This clonotype was picked up a small number of times. This chain uses TRBV6-5 with TRBJ1-2, with unresolved D. V lost 0 bases and J 0 bases, leaving 5 bases between the germline ends. The CDR3 extends over 14 amino acids. CDR1 and CDR2 from the germline V gene are MNHEY and SVGAGI. Written as DNA, the CDR3 is TGTGCCAGCAGTTACTCGGGCTCTAACTATGGCTACACCTTC. Its protein product is CASSYSGSNYGYTF.

The chain carries TRBV18 and TRBJ1-6, with D tentatively TRBD1 (6 bases). Germline loops: CDR1 KGHSH, CDR2 LQKENI. The CDR3 has 15 residues. The V end was cut by 2 bases, the J end by 8 bases, with 13 bases between. The CDR3 loop reads CASSPTVAGDSPLHF. The CDR3 nucleotides are TGTGCCAGCTCACCAACGGTGGCAGGGGATTCACCCCTCCACTTT.

This clonotype has just a few counts. The chain links TRBV6-1 to TRBJ1-1, with unresolved D. The V end was cut by 8 bases, the J end by 6 bases, with 19 bases between. Germline V lookup: CDR1 MNHNS, CDR2 SASEGT. This CDR3 is built from 14 residues. CDR3 protein: CASRRAGVGAEAFF. DNA for the CDR3: TGTGCCAGCCGCCGAGCCGGGGTTGGCGCTGAAGCTTTCTTT.

This rearrangement joins TRBV11-2 to TRBJ1-4; tentative D call: TRBD1 (5 bases). The V gene's germline CDR1 is SGHAT and CDR2 FQNNGV. The CDR3 contains 17 residues. V shed 5 bases and J shed 5 bases, with 21 bases lying between them. CDR3 sequence reads: CASSPRGLQGPNEKLFF. CDR3 DNA sequence: TGTGCCAGCAGCCCGAGGGGTCTGCAGGGACCGAATGAAAAACTGTTTTTT.

The rearrangement links TRBV28 to TRBJ1-2; weak D call: TRBD1 (6 bases). The CDR3 extends over 15 amino acids. V lost 3 bases, J lost 2 bases, and 13 bases lay in between. Germline lookup yields CDR1 MDHEN and CDR2 SYDVKM. The CDR3 here is CASSFPSTGNYGYTF. CDR3 DNA sequence: TGTGCCAGCAGTTTTCCCTCAACAGGGAACTATGGCTACACCTTC.

This clonotype came up once. The chain links TRBV7-6 to TRBJ2-2; 8 bases map to TRBD2. V trimming: 3 bases; J trimming: 7 bases; junction bases outside the gene matches: 16. Germline V lookup: CDR1 SGHVS, CDR2 FNYEAQ. The CDR3 has 18 residues. The CDR3 loop is CASSLEIRGGPLLGELFF. The CDR3 DNA is TGTGCCAGCAGCTTGGAGATCCGGGGGGGCCCTCTTCTCGGGGAGCTGTTTTTT.

This clonotype was counted only a few times. This chain links TRBV7-8 with TRBJ2-1; the D gene is possibly TRBD2 (7 bases). The CDR3 is made up of 15 amino acids. V shed 7 bases and J shed 0 bases, with 13 bases lying between them. Germline lookup yields CDR1 SGHVS and CDR2 FQNEAQ. CDR3 bases: TGTGCCAGCACTGGCGGGGGCCACTCCTACAATGAGCAGTTCTTC. It specifies CASTGGGHSYNEQFF.

CDR3 in DNA: TGTGCCAGCACTCGGGACAGGGCGGGATACGAGCAGTACTTC. Translation: CASTRDRAGYEQYF. The chain combines TRBV6-1 with TRBJ2-7, with 9 bases matching TRBD1. CDR3 size: 14 residues. The V segment lost 7 bases and the J segment 4 bases; nucleotides outside the gene matches: 8. Germline loops: CDR1 MNHNS, CDR2 SASEGT.